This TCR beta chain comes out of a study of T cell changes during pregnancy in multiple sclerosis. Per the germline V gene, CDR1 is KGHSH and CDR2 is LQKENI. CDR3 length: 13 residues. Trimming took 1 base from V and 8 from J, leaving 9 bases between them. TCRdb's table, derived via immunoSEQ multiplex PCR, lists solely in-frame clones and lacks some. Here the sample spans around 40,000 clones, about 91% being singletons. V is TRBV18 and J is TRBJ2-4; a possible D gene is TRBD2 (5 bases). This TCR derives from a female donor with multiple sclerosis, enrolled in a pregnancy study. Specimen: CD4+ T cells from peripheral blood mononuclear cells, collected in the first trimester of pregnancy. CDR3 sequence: CASSPLARDIQYF. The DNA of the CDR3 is TGTGCCAGCTCACCACTCGCGCGGGACATTCAGTACTTC.